The following is a T cell receptor (beta chain) sequence with its context. The data were obtained in a study of cytomegalovirus exposure and HLA in healthy donors. Vbeta (60) and Jbeta (13) primers were used in the PCR. Only in-frame clones appear in the TCRdb table, and some are missing; sequencing was by immunoSEQ multiplex PCR. In the table there are a few hundred thousand clones, about four fifths of which are singletons. The germline V gene has CDR1 SGHTA and CDR2 FQGTGA. The J segment lost 1 base and the V segment lost 0 bases, leaving 2 bases of the junction unmatched. The CDR3 contains 15 residues.

The receptor's source is a girl aged 2 to 10 in good health and CMV-seronegative. Sequencing input: PBMCs. The chain uses TRBV7-3 and TRBJ1-1; TRBD1 matches at 7 bases. The CDR3 coding sequence is TGTGCCAGCAGCTTAACGGGACAGCCGAACACTGAAGCTTTCTTT. Residues: CASSLTGQPNTEAFF.